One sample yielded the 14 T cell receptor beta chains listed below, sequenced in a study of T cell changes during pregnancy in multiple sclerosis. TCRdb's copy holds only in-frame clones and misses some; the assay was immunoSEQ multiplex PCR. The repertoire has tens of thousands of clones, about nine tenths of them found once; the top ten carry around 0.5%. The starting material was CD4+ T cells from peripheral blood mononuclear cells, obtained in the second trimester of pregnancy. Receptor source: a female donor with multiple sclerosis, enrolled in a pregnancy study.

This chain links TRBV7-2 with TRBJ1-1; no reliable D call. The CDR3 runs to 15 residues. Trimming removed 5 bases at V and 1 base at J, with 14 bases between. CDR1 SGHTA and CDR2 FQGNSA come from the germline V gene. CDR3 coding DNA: TGTGCCAGCAGCCCCACGGGGTCAGAGAACACTGAAGCTTTCTTT. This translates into CASSPTGSENTEAFF.

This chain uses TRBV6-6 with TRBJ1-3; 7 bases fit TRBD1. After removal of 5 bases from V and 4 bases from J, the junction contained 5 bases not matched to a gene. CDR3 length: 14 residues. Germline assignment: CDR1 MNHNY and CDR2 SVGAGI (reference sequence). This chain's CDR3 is CASSQGQLGNTIYF. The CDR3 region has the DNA TGTGCCAGCAGTCAGGGACAGCTAGGAAACACCATATATTTT.

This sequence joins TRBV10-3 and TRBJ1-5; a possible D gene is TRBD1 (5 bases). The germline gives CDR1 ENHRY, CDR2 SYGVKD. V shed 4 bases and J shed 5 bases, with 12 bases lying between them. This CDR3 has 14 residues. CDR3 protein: CAISGQLPDQPQHF. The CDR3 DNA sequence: TGTGCCATCAGTGGACAGTTACCGGATCAGCCCCAGCATTTT.

CDR3 nucleotide sequence: TGTGCCAGCTCACCACTTTCCAGGGCGTCTGAAGCTTTCTTT. It specifies CASSPLSRASEAFF. The V and J genes are TRBV18 and TRBJ1-1, with TRBD1 as a possible D gene (5 bases). The V and J ends lost 1 base and 6 bases respectively, with 12 bases between them. CDR1 is KGHSH, CDR2 LQKENI, per germline. The CDR3 consists of 14 residues.

The DNA of the CDR3 is TGTGCCAGCTCACCGGGCCAGCTCAACTCTGGAAACACCATATATTTT. This gives the protein CASSPGQLNSGNTIYF. The chain is built from TRBV18 and TRBJ1-3; D remains ambiguous. CDR3 length: 16 residues. Germline CDR1 is KGHSH and CDR2 is LQKENI. The V end was cut by 3 bases, the J end by 0 bases, with 12 bases between.

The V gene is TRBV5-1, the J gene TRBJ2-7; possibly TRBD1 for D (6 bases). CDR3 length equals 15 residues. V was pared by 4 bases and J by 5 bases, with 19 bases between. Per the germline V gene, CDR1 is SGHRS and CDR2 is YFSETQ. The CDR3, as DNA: TGCGCCAGCAGCCCCAGGGCACAGGACAGACACGAGCAGTACTTC. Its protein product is CASSPRAQDRHEQYF.

The CDR3 DNA sequence: TGTGCCAGCAGTTTAGGACTAGCGGGAGGTAGCGGGGAGCTGTTTTTT. It yields the protein CASSLGLAGGSGELFF. J is TRBJ2-2 and V is TRBV6-5; 14 nucleotides agree with TRBD2. Germline values: CDR1 MNHEY, CDR2 SVGAGI. J gave up 7 bases and V 4 bases, and 5 bases lay outside the gene matches. The CDR3 has 16 residues.

The CDR3: CAWSPTLRQSQGTEAFF. The CDR3 coding sequence is TGTGCCTGGAGTCCAACGCTACGGCAGTCCCAGGGAACTGAAGCTTTCTTT. The chain uses TRBV30 and TRBJ1-1, with a weak D call TRBD1 (5 bases). The germline CDR1 and CDR2 sequences are GTSNPN and SVGIG (reference sequence). This CDR3 is built from 17 residues. The germline V and J ends were trimmed by 2 bases and 5 bases, with 24 bases remaining between them.

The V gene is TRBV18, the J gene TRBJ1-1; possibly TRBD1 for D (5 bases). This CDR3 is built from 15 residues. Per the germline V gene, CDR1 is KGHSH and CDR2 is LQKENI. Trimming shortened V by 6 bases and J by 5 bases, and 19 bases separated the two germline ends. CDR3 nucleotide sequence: TGTGCCAGCTCCCGAGGACGGCAGGGCGAAACTGAAGCTTTCTTT. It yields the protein CASSRGRQGETEAFF.

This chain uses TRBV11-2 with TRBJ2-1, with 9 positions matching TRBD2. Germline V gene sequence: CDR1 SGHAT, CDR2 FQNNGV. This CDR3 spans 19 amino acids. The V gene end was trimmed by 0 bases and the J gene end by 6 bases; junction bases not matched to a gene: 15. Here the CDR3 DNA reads TGTGCCAGCAGCTTAGAACTCGGACTAGCGCCCCGAAGGAGCAATGAGCAGTTCTTC. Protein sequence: CASSLELGLAPRRSNEQFF. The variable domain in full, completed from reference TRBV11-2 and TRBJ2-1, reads EAGVAQSPRYKIIEKRQSVAFWCNPISGHATLYWYQQILGQGPKLLIQFQNNGVVDDSQLPKDRFSAERLKGVDSTLKIQPAKLEDSAVYLCASSLELGLAPRRSNEQFFGPGTRLTVL.

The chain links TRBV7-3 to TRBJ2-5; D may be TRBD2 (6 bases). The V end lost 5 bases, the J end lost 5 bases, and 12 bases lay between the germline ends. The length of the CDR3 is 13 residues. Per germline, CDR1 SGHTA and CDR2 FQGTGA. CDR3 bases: TGTGCCAGCAGCCTAGGAGGAGGGGAGACCCAGTACTTC. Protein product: CASSLGGGETQYF.

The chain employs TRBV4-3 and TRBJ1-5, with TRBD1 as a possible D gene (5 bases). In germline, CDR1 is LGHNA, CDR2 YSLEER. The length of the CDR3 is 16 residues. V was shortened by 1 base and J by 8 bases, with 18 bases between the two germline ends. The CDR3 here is CASSQGHAGLGEPQHF. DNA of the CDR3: TGCGCCAGCAGCCAAGGCCATGCGGGGCTTGGAGAGCCCCAGCATTTT.

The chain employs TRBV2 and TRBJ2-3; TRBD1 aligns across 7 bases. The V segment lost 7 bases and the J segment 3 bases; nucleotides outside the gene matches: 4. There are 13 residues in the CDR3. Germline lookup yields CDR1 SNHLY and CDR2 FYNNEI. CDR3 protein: CASTRGRTDTQYF. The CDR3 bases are TGTGCCAGCACAAGGGGGCGTACAGATACGCAGTATTTT. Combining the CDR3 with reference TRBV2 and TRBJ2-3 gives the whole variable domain EPEVTQTPSHQVTQMGQEVILRCVPISNHLYFYWYRQILGQKVEFLVSFYNNEISEKSEIFDDQFSVERPDGSNFTLKIRSTKLEDSAMYFCASTRGRTDTQYFGPGTRLTVL.

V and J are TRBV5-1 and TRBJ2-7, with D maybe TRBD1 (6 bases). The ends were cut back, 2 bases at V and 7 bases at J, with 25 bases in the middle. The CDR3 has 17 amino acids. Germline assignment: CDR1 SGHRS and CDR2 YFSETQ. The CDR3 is CASSLSPTGSVVREQYF. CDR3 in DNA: TGCGCCAGCAGCTTAAGCCCCACAGGGTCTGTAGTTAGGGAGCAGTACTTC.